Below, 14 T cell receptor beta chains from the same sample are listed, as sequenced in a study of blood T cell repertoires in COVID-19 (dated by TCRdb to 2019 to 2021). Library preparation used the immunoSEQ multiplex PCR assay. TCRdb re-hosts the immuneACCESS table, in-frame sequences only. Its copies lack some clones; in the studies checked, an unresolved V gene accounts for under half of them, and the cause for the rest is not known. The sample table shows about 140,000 clones, and 88% are seen once. The top ten hold roughly a tenth of the sample. Sequenced material: peripheral blood. All receptors come from a man aged 45-65 years with active or convalescent COVID-19.

This clone has only one observation. The chain is built from TRBV4-3 and TRBJ2-2; 7 bases are a match to TRBD2. Unmatched junction bases numbered 8, after V lost 2 bases and J lost 5 bases. This CDR3 has 16 amino acids. Germline V CDR1 and CDR2: LGHNA, YSLEER. The CDR3 region has the DNA TGCGCCAGCAGCCAAATACCGAGCGGGAATACCGGGGAGCTGTTTTTT. Encoded protein: CASSQIPSGNTGELFF.

This chain uses TRBV6-2 or TRBV6-3 with TRBJ2-1; 8 positions match TRBD2. The CDR3 runs 16 residues. Germline CDR1 and CDR2: MNHEY and SVGEGT. Unmatched junction bases numbered 7, after V lost 0 bases and J lost 6 bases. The CDR3 DNA reads TGTGCCAGCAGTTACTCGATTAGCGGGATTTCCAATGAGCAGTTCTTC. Its translation: CASSYSISGISNEQFF.

J is TRBJ2-4 and V is TRBV19, with 10 nucleotides matching TRBD2. The CDR3 totals 17 residues. Germline CDR1 and CDR2: LNHDA and SQIVND (reference sequence). J lost 6 bases, V lost 0 bases, and 8 bases had no gene match. CDR3 sequence (DNA): TGTGCCAGTAGTATAGACCTCCTAGCGGGAGACACAAACATTCAGTACTTC. This translates into CASSIDLLAGDTNIQYF.

The CDR3 loop is CASRGTLTGATNEKLFF. The CDR3 DNA is TGTGCCAGCAGGGGGACACTAACTGGCGCAACTAATGAAAAACTGTTTTTT. The chain couples TRBV28 to TRBJ1-4; D may be TRBD1 (6 bases). CDR3 size: 17 residues. CDR1 and CDR2 from the germline V gene are MDHEN and SYDVKM. Trimming cost V 6 bases and J 0 bases, with 17 bases left between them.

This clone was counted once. The chain carries TRBV5-5 and TRBJ1-1; tentative D call: TRBD1 (5 bases). There are 13 residues in the CDR3. Trimming stripped 3 bases from V and 7 bases from J, with 13 bases between. CDR1 is SGHKS, CDR2 YYEKEE, per germline (reference sequence). The DNA for the CDR3 is TGTGCCAGCAGCTCCGGGGGAGTGGGTGAAGCTTTCTTT. Translating gives CASSSGGVGEAFF.

The chain joins TRBV18 to TRBJ2-3; 8 positions agree with TRBD2. The CDR3 is made up of 14 amino acids. V lost 4 bases to trimming and J lost 6 bases; unmatched junction nucleotides: 6. Germline CDR1 reads KGHSH; CDR2 reads LQKENI. The CDR3 protein is CASSQGLVGDTQYF. The CDR3 DNA reads as TGTGCCAGCTCACAGGGACTAGTCGGGGATACGCAGTATTTT.

The CDR3 here is CASSPRQGTEAFF. In DNA, the CDR3 is TGTGCCAGCAGCCCGAGACAGGGGACTGAAGCTTTCTTT. The rearrangement uses TRBV3-1 (or the pseudogene TRBV3-2) and TRBJ1-1, with 8 bases lining up with TRBD1. CDR1 and CDR2 from the germline V gene are LGHDT and YNNKEL (reference sequence). V shed 4 bases and J 5 bases; nucleotides not matched to a gene: 3. This CDR3 is 13 amino acids long.

The gene calls are TRBV28 and TRBJ2-3; TRBD2 aligns across 8 bases. This CDR3 has 15 residues. CDR1 and CDR2 from the germline V gene are MDHEN and SYDVKM. Losses at the gene ends were 5 bases for V and 0 bases for J; bases not matched to a gene: 4. The CDR3 sequence is CASSERGGSTDTQYF. CDR3 nucleotides: TGTGCCAGCAGTGAACGGGGGGGTAGCACAGATACGCAGTATTTT.

This CDR3 is CASADGGNSNQPQHF. CDR3 bases: TGTGCCAGCGCCGACGGGGGGAATAGCAATCAGCCCCAGCATTTT. The chain couples TRBV28 to TRBJ1-5, with TRBD1 as a possible D gene (5 bases). This CDR3 is built from 15 residues. Trimming took 8 bases from V and 0 from J, leaving 14 bases between them. CDR1 is MDHEN, CDR2 SYDVKM, per germline.

The rearrangement joins TRBV28 to TRBJ2-7; D may be TRBD1 (6 bases). Germline CDR1 is MDHEN and CDR2 is SYDVKM. The CDR3 is 12 residues long. Trimming took off 6 bases at V and 2 bases at J, with 8 bases between the two ends. The CDR3 region is CASSRDTYEQYF. CDR3 DNA: TGTGCCAGCAGCCGGGACACCTACGAGCAGTACTTC. Drawing the rest from reference TRBV28 and TRBJ2-7, the complete variable domain is DVKVTQSSRYLVKRTGEKVFLECVQDMDHENMFWYRQDPGLGLRLIYFSYDVKMKEKGDIPEGYSVSREKKERFSLILESASTNQTSMYLCASSRDTYEQYFGPGTRLTVT.

The chain uses TRBV29-1 and TRBJ2-3, with D unresolved. V dropped 8 bases and J dropped 4 bases, with 13 bases sitting between them. From germline, CDR1 is SQVTM and CDR2 ANQGSEA. CDR3 size: 12 residues. DNA for the CDR3: TGCAGCACCCCCGGTCTGCCAGATACGCAGTATTTT. Protein sequence: CSTPGLPDTQYF.

This chain links TRBV2 with TRBJ2-1, with 8 positions matching TRBD2. There are 15 residues in the CDR3. The ends lost 5 bases at V and 3 bases at J; junction bases unmatched: 6. Germline V CDR1 and CDR2: SNHLY, FYNNEI. The CDR3 loop reads CASSQLAADYNEQFF. Written as DNA, the CDR3 is TGTGCCAGCAGTCAACTAGCGGCTGACTACAATGAGCAGTTCTTC.

The chain employs TRBV10-2 and TRBJ1-5; no reliable D call. CDR1 is WSHSY, CDR2 SAAADI, per germline. Trimming cost V 2 bases and J 4 bases, with 6 bases left between them. This CDR3 comprises 13 residues. The DNA for the CDR3 is TGCGCCAGCAGTGAGATTACAAATCAGCCCCAGCATTTT. Translation gives CASSEITNQPQHF.

The chain carries TRBV18 and TRBJ2-6; D gene unclear. The CDR3 has 15 residues. Germline V gives CDR1 KGHSH, CDR2 LQKENI. The V and J ends lost 2 bases and 2 bases respectively, with 7 bases between them. The CDR3 reads CASSPGVAGANVLTF. CDR3 nucleotides: TGTGCCAGCTCACCAGGAGTGGCTGGGGCCAACGTCCTGACTTTC.